This passage covers 25 T cell receptor beta chains from one sample sequenced in a study of blood T cell repertoires in COVID-19. TCRdb's table, derived via immunoSEQ multiplex PCR, lists solely in-frame clones and lacks some. The repertoire holds 300,000 to 400,000 clones, with 80% to 90% as singletons. Sequencing input: peripheral blood. The receptors were sampled from a man in his thirties or forties with active or convalescent COVID-19.

The chain joins TRBV6-5 to TRBJ2-1; D perhaps matches TRBD1 (5 bases). V lost 7 bases and J 0 bases, leaving 10 bases between the germline ends. Germline V gene sequence: CDR1 MNHEY, CDR2 SVGAGI. The CDR3 extends over 14 amino acids. DNA of the CDR3: TGTGCCAGCACTAGGGGTGGCTCCTACAATGAGCAGTTCTTC. Protein sequence: CASTRGGSYNEQFF.

The V call is TRBV6-5, the J call TRBJ1-2; TRBD1 is a possible D gene (6 bases). The CDR3 covers 15 residues. Germline CDR1 is MNHEY and CDR2 is SVGAGI. Deletions cut 7 bases from V and 7 bases from J, with 22 bases between. The DNA of the CDR3 is TGTGCCAGCACTAACCATGACAGGCGCCTGGGTGGCTACACCTTC. Encoded protein: CASTNHDRRLGGYTF.

The gene calls are TRBV6-6 and TRBJ2-5, with D perhaps TRBD1 (5 bases). This CDR3 has 13 residues. V lost 4 bases and J 0 bases, leaving 6 bases between the germline ends. Germline V CDR1 and CDR2: MNHNY, SVGAGI (reference sequence). This CDR3 reads CASSSGYQETQYF. In DNA, the CDR3 is TGTGCCAGCAGTTCAGGGTACCAAGAGACCCAGTACTTC.

The chain uses TRBV15 and TRBJ2-2, with TRBD2 identical over 7 bases. CDR3 length: 16 amino acids. From germline, CDR1 is LNHNV and CDR2 YYDKDF (reference sequence). Trimming cost V 1 base and J 0 bases; bases outside gene matches: 2. CDR3 sequence: CATSRVGLANTGELFF. CDR3 in DNA: TGTGCCACCAGCAGAGTAGGACTAGCGAACACCGGGGAGCTGTTTTTT. The full variable domain, with the rest looked up from reference TRBV15 and TRBJ2-2, is DAMVIQNPRYQVTQFGKPVTLSCSQTLNHNVMYWYQQKSSQAPKLLFHYYDKDFNNEADTPDNFQSRRPNTSFCFLDIRSPGLGDTAMYLCATSRVGLANTGELFFGEGSRLTVL.

The V call is TRBV28, the J call TRBJ2-7; TRBD2 aligns across 8 bases. Looked up from germline, CDR1 is MDHEN and CDR2 is SYDVKM. CDR3 size: 13 residues. Trimming removed 9 bases from V and 4 bases from J; junction bases left unmatched: 8. CDR3 bases: TGTGCCAGTGTGGCGGGAGGTCGATACGAGCAGTACTTC. As protein: CASVAGGRYEQYF.

This rearrangement joins TRBV15 to TRBJ2-7; D possibly corresponds to TRBD2 (7 bases). Per the germline V gene, CDR1 is LNHNV and CDR2 is YYDKDF (reference sequence). The V gene lost 0 bases and the J gene lost 2 bases, with 14 bases spanning the gap. CDR3 length: 16 residues. CDR3 loop: CATSRDLGGAPYEQYF. CDR3 DNA: TGTGCCACCAGCAGAGATCTTGGGGGGGCCCCCTACGAGCAGTACTTC.

This chain connects TRBV5-1 to TRBJ1-6; TRBD1 agrees at 8 bases. This CDR3 is 16 amino acids long. V lost 3 bases to trimming and J lost 8 bases; unmatched junction nucleotides: 10. CDR1 and CDR2 from the germline V gene are SGHRS and YFSETQ. CDR3 loop: CASSSGGTNQYSPLHF. As DNA, the CDR3 is TGCGCCAGCAGCTCAGGGGGCACTAATCAGTATTCACCCCTCCACTTT.

The chain combines TRBV3-1 (or the pseudogene TRBV3-2) with TRBJ2-1, with 7 bases that match TRBD2. The CDR3 sequence is 15 residues long. The J segment lost 8 bases and the V segment lost 2 bases, leaving 9 bases of the junction unmatched. The V gene's germline CDR1 is LGHDT and CDR2 YNNKEL (reference sequence). The CDR3 region has the DNA TGTGCCAGCAGCCAATCCACCCGACTAGCCCATGAGCAGTTCTTC. Translated, it gives CASSQSTRLAHEQFF.

The chain carries TRBV19 and TRBJ1-2; perhaps TRBD1 as D (5 bases). Germline loops: CDR1 LNHDA, CDR2 SQIVND (reference sequence). Trimming took 4 bases from V and 2 from J, leaving 11 bases between them. This CDR3 has 14 residues. The CDR3 is CASSTVGGNYGYTF. For the CDR3, the DNA is TGTGCCAGTAGTACTGTTGGGGGGAACTATGGCTACACCTTC. Using reference TRBV19 and TRBJ1-2 for the parts outside the CDR3, the full variable domain is DGGITQSPKYLFRKEGQNVTLSCEQNLNHDAMYWYRQDPGQGLRLIYYSQIVNDFQKGDIAEGYSVSREKKESFPLTVTSAQKNPTAFYLCASSTVGGNYGYTFGSGTRLTVV.

This rearrangement joins TRBV7-6 to TRBJ2-1; 7 positions agree with TRBD2. V lost 6 bases to trimming and J lost 8 bases; unmatched junction nucleotides: 13. This CDR3 has 15 amino acids. The germline gives CDR1 SGHVS, CDR2 FNYEAQ. CDR3 in DNA: TGTGCCAGCAGTCCGTCCCGAGCGGGAATGTATGAGCAGTTCTTC. This sequence encodes CASSPSRAGMYEQFF.

The chain combines TRBV5-4 with TRBJ2-1; 9 bases are shared with TRBD2. In germline, CDR1 is SGHNT, CDR2 YYREEE (reference sequence). With 4 bases clipped from V and 2 bases from J, the junction kept 10 bases outside the gene matches. The CDR3 length is 17 residues. This CDR3 reads CASSPQLAGGPYNEQFF. CDR3 DNA sequence: TGTGCCAGCAGCCCCCAGTTGGCGGGGGGGCCCTACAATGAGCAGTTCTTC.

The chain carries TRBV5-8 and TRBJ1-5; 7 bases map to TRBD1. The CDR3 spans 14 residues. The J segment lost 7 bases and the V segment lost 3 bases, leaving 7 bases of the junction unmatched. Germline V gene lookup returns CDR1 SGHTS and CDR2 YDEGEE. The CDR3 protein is CASSWDSQRQPQHF. The CDR3 DNA follows: TGTGCCAGCAGCTGGGACAGCCAAAGACAGCCCCAGCATTTT.

The rearrangement uses TRBV19 and TRBJ1-5, with 9 nucleotides matching TRBD1. Trimming at V came to 5 bases and at J to 3 bases, leaving 8 bases not matched to a gene. This CDR3 is built from 16 residues. Germline V gives CDR1 LNHDA, CDR2 SQIVND (reference sequence). DNA of the CDR3: TGTGCCAGTAGTCCAAGGGGACAGGGTCCCAATCAGCCCCAGCATTTT. It specifies CASSPRGQGPNQPQHF.

V is TRBV19 and J is TRBJ2-7; no firm D call. The V gene's germline CDR1 is LNHDA and CDR2 SQIVND (reference sequence). The CDR3 runs 15 residues. V was cut by 0 bases and J by 3 bases, with 12 bases left in between. CDR3 sequence: CASSIEARTVYEQYF. As DNA, the CDR3 is TGTGCCAGTAGTATAGAAGCCCGCACCGTCTACGAGCAGTACTTC.

The chain joins TRBV18 to TRBJ1-5, with TRBD1 matching 7 bases. This CDR3 spans 15 amino acids. Germline lookup yields CDR1 KGHSH and CDR2 LQKENI. V was pared by 6 bases and J by 5 bases, with 10 bases of the junction left unmatched. The CDR3 here is CASSPRYQGDQPQHF. DNA of the CDR3: TGTGCCAGCTCGCCTCGGTATCAGGGGGATCAGCCCCAGCATTTT.

V usage is TRBV2 and J usage is TRBJ1-2, with D tentatively TRBD1 (6 bases). The CDR3 runs 14 residues. Trimming removed 10 bases at V and 4 bases at J, with 19 bases between. Germline V gene sequence: CDR1 SNHLY, CDR2 FYNNEI. The CDR3 sequence: CATKDSEMGYGYTF. The CDR3 DNA follows: TGTGCCACCAAGGACAGCGAGATGGGCTATGGCTACACCTTC. The whole variable domain, filled in from reference TRBV2 and TRBJ1-2, reads EPEVTQTPSHQVTQMGQEVILRCVPISNHLYFYWYRQILGQKVEFLVSFYNNEISEKSEIFDDQFSVERPDGSNFTLKIRSTKLEDSAMYFCATKDSEMGYGYTFGSGTRLTVV.

The chain couples TRBV14 to TRBJ1-5, with D perhaps TRBD1 (5 bases). The CDR3 is made up of 13 amino acids. Trimming shortened V by 1 base and J by 5 bases, and 6 bases separated the two germline ends. Germline V gene sequence: CDR1 SGHDN, CDR2 FVKESK. This CDR3 reads CASSQARDQPQHF. The CDR3 region has the DNA TGTGCCAGCAGCCAAGCCAGGGATCAGCCCCAGCATTTT.

The rearrangement links TRBV11-2 to TRBJ2-7; 8 bases fit TRBD1. The CDR3 sequence is 14 residues long. Germline CDR1 reads SGHAT; CDR2 reads FQNNGV. With 4 bases clipped from V and 3 bases from J, the junction kept 5 bases outside the gene matches. CDR3 amino acids: CASSSGQVVYEQYF. CDR3 in DNA: TGTGCCAGCAGCTCGGGACAGGTCGTCTACGAGCAGTACTTC.

The chain couples TRBV4-3 to TRBJ2-6; the match to TRBD2 covers 7 bases. V shed 1 base and J 3 bases; nucleotides not matched to a gene: 6. The CDR3 runs to 17 residues. The germline gives CDR1 LGHNA, CDR2 YSLEER. In DNA, the CDR3 is TGCGCCAGCAGCCAAGGCCGGCCGGGAGGTGGGGCCAACGTCCTGACTTTC. Translated: CASSQGRPGGGANVLTF.

A few counts support this clone. The rearrangement uses TRBV29-1 and TRBJ1-2; D is unclear. Trimming pared 3 bases from V and 4 bases from J, leaving 6 bases between. CDR1 is SQVTM, CDR2 ANQGSEA, per germline. The CDR3 runs 11 residues. The CDR3 region is CSVETGYGYTF. CDR3 DNA: TGCAGCGTTGAGACGGGCTATGGCTACACCTTC.

This chain links TRBV6-1 with TRBJ2-1; 7 bases align to TRBD2. The junction had 10 bases not matched to a gene; V was cut back by 2 bases and J by 3 bases. CDR3 length: 17 amino acids. CDR1 and CDR2 (germline): MNHNS, SASEGT. Here the CDR3 reads CASSESAGLAVYNEQFF. The CDR3 DNA follows: TGTGCCAGCAGTGAATCGGCGGGGCTAGCGGTCTACAATGAGCAGTTCTTC.

The chain uses TRBV2 and TRBJ2-7; TRBD2 matches at 7 bases. Losses at the gene ends were 1 base for V and 0 bases for J; bases not matched to a gene: 6. The CDR3 runs 16 residues. Per the germline V gene, CDR1 is SNHLY and CDR2 is FYNNEI. CDR3 amino acids: CASSEVLAGPSYEQYF. CDR3 bases: TGTGCCAGCAGTGAAGTCTTAGCGGGCCCCTCCTACGAGCAGTACTTC.

V usage is TRBV7-9 and J usage is TRBJ1-2; D might be TRBD1 (6 bases). The V and J ends lost 4 bases and 0 bases respectively, with 15 bases between them. Looked up from germline, CDR1 is SEHNR and CDR2 is FQNEAQ (reference sequence). The CDR3 runs 16 residues. The CDR3 DNA follows: TGTGCCAGCAGCTCCCGGGACAAGAAGGCTAACTATGGCTACACCTTC. This gives the protein CASSSRDKKANYGYTF.

This chain joins TRBV5-1 and TRBJ2-7; possibly TRBD1 for D (5 bases). CDR1 and CDR2 (germline): SGHRS, YFSETQ. CDR3 length: 11 residues. The V end was cut by 3 bases, the J end by 6 bases, with 7 bases between. The CDR3, as DNA: TGCGCCAGCAGCTCCCAGGGCGAGCAGTACTTC. Amino acids: CASSSQGEQYF.

The genes are TRBV5-8 and TRBJ1-4; 9 bases agree with TRBD1. Per germline, CDR1 SGHTS and CDR2 YDEGEE. The V segment lost 1 base and the J segment 11 bases; nucleotides outside the gene matches: 9. The CDR3 contains 15 residues. The CDR3 DNA reads as TGTGCCAGCAGCTTGCGGGGACAGGGCTTTCGGAAACTGTTTTTT. Protein product: CASSLRGQGFRKLFF.